Each of the 22 T cell receptor beta chains below was sequenced from the same sample in a study of blood T cells in healthy people across ages. It was with a sample-barcoded 5' primer and a J-beta primer mix that a second PCR of roughly 6 to 11 cycles was run. TCRdb redid the calling of the 5' RACE reads with MiXCR, one entry per CDR3 protein. Of around 1.5 million distinct CDR3 sequences detected, around 39% appear once; the ten largest clones hold 7% to 9%. The sequenced sample was blood. These receptors were obtained from a woman under 30 in good health.

The V gene is TRBV28, the J gene TRBJ1-2, with unresolved D. Trimming stripped 4 bases from V and 5 bases from J, with 8 bases between. The CDR3 sequence is 12 residues long. Germline assignment: CDR1 MDHEN and CDR2 SYDVKM. CDR3 amino acids: CASSWVLYGYTF. The CDR3 nucleotides are TGTGCCAGCAGTTGGGTATTGTATGGCTACACCTTC.

As regards this clonotype: A much larger clone differs by one base, so this may be a read error. J is TRBJ2-3 and V is TRBV12-3 or TRBV12-4; D ambiguous. The CDR3 sequence is 14 residues long. The V gene lost 5 bases and the J gene lost 3 bases, with 12 bases spanning the gap. CDR3 sequence reads: CASSANGPTDTQYF. For the CDR3, the DNA is TGTGCCAGCAGTGCGAATGGGCCAACAGATACGCAGTATTTT.

The CDR3 region is CATEPRRTGELFF. The CDR3 DNA reads TGTGCCACCGAACCTCGCAGGACCGGGGAGCTGTTTTTT. V is TRBV15 and J is TRBJ2-2; no clear D gene. Looked up from germline, CDR1 is LNHNV and CDR2 is YYDKDF (reference sequence). The CDR3 is 13 amino acids. V shed 8 bases and J shed 5 bases, with 12 bases lying between them.

This clonotype was observed a handful of times. V and J are TRBV10-3 and TRBJ1-2, with a tentative D call TRBD1 (5 bases). Trimming removed 6 bases at V and 2 bases at J, with 19 bases between. The CDR3 contains 16 residues. The germline V gene has CDR1 ENHRY and CDR2 SYGVKD. CDR3 loop: CAIRLQGVQDNYGYTF. The CDR3 coding sequence is TGTGCCATCAGACTGCAGGGAGTCCAAGACAACTATGGCTACACCTTC.

J is TRBJ2-1 and V is TRBV7-9, with TRBD2 as a possible D gene (5 bases). The J call is in doubt because the DNA end fits TRBJ2-7 better. CDR1 and CDR2 from the germline V gene are SEHNR and FQNEAQ (reference sequence). The CDR3 loop spans 15 amino acids. CDR3 sequence: CASDEGSLGSYEQYF. CDR3 sequence (DNA): TGTGCCAGCGACGAAGGGAGTTTGGGTTCCTACGAGCAGTACTTC.

The V and J genes are TRBV6-6 and TRBJ1-2; 7 bases are a match to TRBD1. CDR3 length: 15 amino acids. Germline trimming cut 5 bases from V and 2 bases from J; bases unmatched to any gene: 8. The germline CDR1 and CDR2 sequences are MNHNY and SVGAGI (reference sequence). The CDR3 sequence is CASSPLGQKNYGYTF. The CDR3 DNA is TGTGCCAGCAGTCCCTTGGGACAGAAAAACTATGGCTACACCTTC.

The table lists this clonotype with a few counts. In DNA form, the CDR3 reads TGTGCCAGCAGCGTCTCCGGGAGAACCTACGAGCAGTACTTC. Its protein product is CASSVSGRTYEQYF. This rearrangement joins TRBV2 to TRBJ2-7; a possible D gene is TRBD2 (6 bases). Germline V lookup: CDR1 SNHLY, CDR2 FYNNEI. The CDR3 loop spans 14 amino acids. Deletions cut 6 bases from V and 2 bases from J, with 14 bases between.

This chain uses TRBV11-1 with TRBJ2-1; a possible D gene is TRBD1 (7 bases). The ends were cut back, 0 bases at V and 0 bases at J, with 15 bases in the middle. Germline loops: CDR1 SGHAT, CDR2 FQDESV (reference sequence). The CDR3 covers 18 residues. CDR3 nucleotides: TGTGCCAGCAGCTTAGCGGGGATCAGGGGGGCCTCCTACAATGAGCAGTTCTTC. Protein sequence: CASSLAGIRGASYNEQFF.

The V call is TRBV10-3, the J call TRBJ1-2; TRBD1 matches 9 bases. The CDR3 covers 18 residues. With 2 bases clipped from V and 1 base from J, the junction kept 11 bases outside the gene matches. Germline V gene data show CDR1 as ENHRY and CDR2 as SYGVKD. The CDR3 region is CAISENRDRDFLNYGYTF. CDR3 DNA sequence: TGTGCCATCAGTGAGAACCGGGACAGGGATTTTCTTAACTATGGCTACACCTTC.

A word on this clonotype: Given a much more abundant clone one base away, this may be a read error. The gene calls are TRBV5-1 and TRBJ1-2, with D perhaps matching TRBD1 (5 bases). In germline, CDR1 is SGHRS, CDR2 YFSETQ. This CDR3 contains 16 residues. The CDR3 nucleotides read TGCGCCAGCAGCTTGGCCAGGGACGGAGGAAACTATGACTACACCTTC. Translating it yields CASSLARDGGNYDYTF.

This clonotype showed up just a few times. This chain connects TRBV7-2 to TRBJ2-5, with D unclear. The CDR3 covers 13 residues. V was trimmed by 1 base and J by 5 bases, leaving 8 bases between them. CDR1 SGHTA and CDR2 FQGNSA come from the germline V gene. As DNA, the CDR3 is TGTGCCAGCAGCTTAGAGATTTACGAGACCCAGTACTTC. This codes for CASSLEIYETQYF.

This chain joins TRBV7-8 and TRBJ2-7; 7 bases map to TRBD1. Germline loops: CDR1 SGHVS, CDR2 FQNEAQ. The CDR3 covers 15 residues. V lost 2 bases to trimming and J lost 3 bases; unmatched junction nucleotides: 7. This chain's CDR3 is CASSLHDRVNYEQYF. Here the CDR3 DNA reads TGTGCCAGCAGCTTACACGACAGGGTGAACTACGAGCAGTACTTC.

This clonotype was recorded a few times. The chain joins TRBV5-1 to TRBJ2-7, with D unresolved. The germline CDR1 and CDR2 sequences are SGHRS and YFSETQ. This CDR3 comprises 13 residues. V lost 10 bases, J lost 4 bases, and 18 bases lay in between. The CDR3 DNA follows: TGCGCCGGTAGGGTGGACGACCGATACGAGCAGTACTTC. Translation gives CAGRVDDRYEQYF.

The rearrangement uses TRBV2 and TRBJ2-7; 8 bases align to TRBD1. CDR3 size: 15 residues. CDR1 is SNHLY and CDR2 is FYNNEI in the germline V gene. After removal of 5 bases from V and 7 bases from J, the junction contained 13 bases not matched to a gene. CDR3 bases: TGTGCCAGCAGTAGGGACAGGCCTTCCTACAATGAGCAGTACTTC. Its translation is CASSRDRPSYNEQYF.

Many counts were recorded for this clonotype. The chain links TRBV15 to TRBJ2-7; D is possibly TRBD2 (5 bases). Germline-derived CDR1 and CDR2 are LNHNV and YYDKDF (reference sequence). This CDR3 region has 16 residues. V was cut by 5 bases and J by 2 bases, with 19 bases left in between. The CDR3 is CATSVSGNPQTYEQYF. The DNA of the CDR3 is TGTGCCACCAGCGTTTCCGGGAACCCTCAAACCTACGAGCAGTACTTC. The full variable domain, completed using reference TRBV15 and TRBJ2-7, is DAMVIQNPRYQVTQFGKPVTLSCSQTLNHNVMYWYQQKSSQAPKLLFHYYDKDFNNEADTPDNFQSRRPNTSFCFLDIRSPGLGDTAMYLCATSVSGNPQTYEQYFGPGTRLTVT.

This clonotype has only one observation. The chain employs TRBV3-1 and TRBJ1-2; tentative D call: TRBD1 (5 bases). The V and J ends lost 0 bases and 7 bases respectively, with 18 bases between them. The CDR3 contains 16 residues. Germline lookup yields CDR1 LGHDT and CDR2 YNNKEL (reference sequence). The CDR3 spells CASSQDLAGRAGGYTF. The CDR3 DNA sequence: TGTGCCAGCAGCCAAGATCTGGCAGGGAGGGCGGGTGGCTACACCTTC.

The chain has TRBV7-9 and TRBJ1-5; D not certain. Germline values: CDR1 SEHNR, CDR2 FQNEAQ (reference sequence). The CDR3 has 12 residues. Trimming took off 5 bases at V and 7 bases at J, with 9 bases between the two ends. The CDR3 region has the DNA TGTGCCAGCAGCCGTCCAGAACAGCCCCAGCATTTT. Amino acids: CASSRPEQPQHF.

The chain employs TRBV20-1 and TRBJ1-2, with a tentative D call TRBD1 (5 bases). V was cut by 1 base and J by 3 bases, with 12 bases left in between. CDR3 size: 14 residues. Germline CDR1 is DFQATT and CDR2 is SNEGSKA (reference sequence). The CDR3 here is CSARGGSGDYGYTF. DNA of the CDR3: TGCAGTGCTAGAGGGGGGTCCGGGGACTATGGCTACACCTTC.

The chain couples TRBV12-3 or TRBV12-4 to TRBJ2-1, with D maybe TRBD1 (5 bases). The V end lost 10 bases, the J end lost 4 bases, and 17 bases lay between the germline ends. The CDR3 is 14 amino acids. In DNA form, the CDR3 reads TGTGCCACCTTTAGCCCCAGGGAATACAATGAGCAGTTCTTC. Translating it yields CATFSPREYNEQFF.

This clonotype showed up just a few times. The chain links TRBV5-8 to TRBJ2-7, with D maybe TRBD1 (6 bases). The CDR3 covers 14 residues. V shed 4 bases and J shed 3 bases, with 14 bases lying between them. The germline V gene has CDR1 SGHTS and CDR2 YDEGEE. CDR3 DNA sequence: TGTGCCAGCAGCAGAGGGGACACCGTCTACGAGCAGTACTTC. It is translated as CASSRGDTVYEQYF.

V usage is TRBV7-9 and J usage is TRBJ2-1; D is undetermined. Germline V gene data show CDR1 as SEHNR and CDR2 as FQNEAQ (reference sequence). CDR3 length: 13 amino acids. Trimming stripped 5 bases from V and 10 bases from J, with 15 bases between. CDR3 residues: CASSHRFTYEQFF. The CDR3 nucleotides read TGTGCCAGCAGCCACAGATTTACCTACGAGCAGTTCTTC.

This clonotype was recorded a few times. CDR3 in DNA: TGCAGTGCTATAGGAGCGGGGGGAAAAACAGATACGCAGTATTTT. It yields the protein CSAIGAGGKTDTQYF. The chain uses TRBV20-1 and TRBJ2-3, with 9 nucleotides matching TRBD2. Trimming at V came to 4 bases and at J to 3 bases, leaving 8 bases not matched to a gene. CDR1 and CDR2 from the germline V gene are DFQATT and SNEGSKA (reference sequence). This CDR3 spans 15 amino acids.